This T cell receptor (beta chain) was identified in a study of blood T cell repertoires in COVID-19 (TCRdb year 2020). About the full investigation: The collaborator samples originated in the United States, Italy and Spain and spanned the acute and convalescent phases of COVID-19. The prospective study material was composed of cDNA or gDNA derived from T cells, B-cell-depleted T cells, or PBMCs. Deeply sampled blood TCRbeta repertoires from subjects exposed to, actively infected with, or recovered from COVID-19 were included in the dataset. Nearly every sample came with metadata listing a de-identified subject ID, COVID-19 status, age in years and sex. Samples were obtained from the ongoing ImmuneRACE study (first 160 participants) and from about 1,300 subjects provided by 6 global collaborators. The repertoires were made available in a free public database intended to serve as a resource for research on the immune response to SARS-CoV-2. HLA class I and class II types, where available, came from metadata supplied by the sample provider rather than from assay-based typing. Beyond this particular receptor, the publication reports: How much clinical and demographic metadata was included differed by source and by participant, and the metadata was provided uncurated.

The collaborating institutions used their own protocols to collect whole blood in K2EDTA tubes. For TCRbeta analysis, collaborators shipped samples in one of three forms: frozen whole blood, isolated PBMCs, or DNA extracted from either of those sample types. Its CDR3 holds 17 amino acids, cysteine through phenylalanine. The retained sequence is limited to the CDR3, 51 bases, with the frame set at the first base. V loses 5 bases of germline sequence and J loses 2 bases, and the interval between the two ends is 18 bases. The germline V gene (reference sequence) supplies CDR1 MNHNY and CDR2 SVGAGI. TCRbeta CDR3 regions were amplified from genomic DNA by means of the immunoSEQ Assay, a bias-controlled multiplex PCR. Regarding the original processing steps: The number of nucleated cells in each sample was estimated from the amplification of reference gene primers within the assay. To quantify the absolute abundance of each unique TCRbeta CDR3 rearrangement, sequence reads were collapsed and filtered. Productive Simpson clonality was computed per sample as the square root of Simpson's diversity index over productive rearrangements. Drawn from immuneACCESS, this table holds only the in-frame rearrangements with V and J called that TCRdb kept. Clones are partly lost; checked studies trace under half to an unresolved V gene and leave the rest unexplained. The V and J calls and clone size are taken from that table; D and trimming were inferred from the DNA. This sample lists about 23,000 clones; 88% were detected once. The ten largest make up 22% of the sample.

Worth noting for this clone: Its antigen specificity is not known. Base qualities were left out, and no much larger clone turns up one base away.

Source material: peripheral blood. This TCR was recovered from a man aged 65 to 85 in a cohort sampled during active COVID-19. The V and J genes are TRBV6-6 and TRBJ2-2; the D gene is unclear. The DNA sequence is as follows: TGTGCCAGCAGTCCCAGGTGGATGAAGAAAAACACCGGGGAGCTGTTTTTT. Its product reads: CASSPRWMKKNTGELFF.